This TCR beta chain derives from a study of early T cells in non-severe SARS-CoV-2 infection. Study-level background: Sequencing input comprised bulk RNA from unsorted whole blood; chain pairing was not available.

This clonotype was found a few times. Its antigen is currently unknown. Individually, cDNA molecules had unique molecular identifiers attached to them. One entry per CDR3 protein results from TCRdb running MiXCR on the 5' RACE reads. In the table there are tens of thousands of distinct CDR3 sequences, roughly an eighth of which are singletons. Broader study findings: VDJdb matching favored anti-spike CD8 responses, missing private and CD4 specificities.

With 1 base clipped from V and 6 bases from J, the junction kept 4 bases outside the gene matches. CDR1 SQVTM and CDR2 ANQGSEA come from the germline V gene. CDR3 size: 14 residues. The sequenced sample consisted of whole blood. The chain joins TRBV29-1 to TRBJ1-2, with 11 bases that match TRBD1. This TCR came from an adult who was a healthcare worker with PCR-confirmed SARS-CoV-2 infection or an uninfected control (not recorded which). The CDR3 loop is CSVEGTGGADGYTF. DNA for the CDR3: TGCAGCGTTGAAGGGACAGGGGGCGCAGATGGCTACACCTTC.